These T cell receptor beta chains were read from a single sample in a study of OX40 agonist ivuxolimab in advanced cancers. TCRdb's copy holds only in-frame clones and misses some; the assay was immunoSEQ multiplex PCR. The sample has more than 20,000 clones, 90% to 95% seen once. The specimen was CD4+ or CD8+ T cells sorted from blood, collected in a trial of the OX40 agonist ivuxolimab. The receptors were sampled from an adult with an advanced solid tumor such as melanoma, head and neck, liver or kidney cancer. Each CDR3 is given with its conserved first and last residue. D genes are given only for firm matches. Size is stated for part of the rows, as once, few or many counts, or as a class when the clone is expanded.

>TRBV12-5|.|.|TRBJ2-5
TGTGCTAGTGGTTTGTACTGGATAGACCAAGAGACCCAGTACTTC
CASGLYWIDQETQYF
>TRBV4-1|TRBD1|.|TRBJ2-7
TGCGCCAGCAGCCAGGACAGGGAGACCTACGAGCAGTACTTC
CASSQDRETYEQYF
>TRBV4-1|.|few|TRBJ1-1
TGCGCCAGCAGCCAAGCGACGGCGAACACTGAAGCTTTCTTT
CASSQATANTEAFF
>TRBV19|.|.|TRBJ2-3
TGTGCCAGTAGTACAGCGTTCCCCACAGATACGCAGTATTTT
CASSTAFPTDTQYF
>TRBV19|.|.|TRBJ1-2
TGTGCCAGTGCCGCGGGGAGCTATGGAGGCTACACCTTC
CASAAGSYGGYTF
>TRBV30|.|.|TRBJ1-1
TGTGCCTGGTGGTCCAGAGCTGAAGCTTTCTTT
CAWWSRAEAFF
>TRBV10-3|.|.|TRBJ2-3
TGTGCCATCAGTGACGGTACGCAGTATTTT
CAISDGTQYF
>TRBV6-1|.|.|TRBJ2-5
TGTGCCAGCAGTGACCAGGCGGGGACCCAAGAGACCCAGTACTTC
CASSDQAGTQETQYF
>TRBV5-6|.|.|TRBJ1-1
TGTGCCAGCAGCTGGGGGGTAGCGGCGGAAGAAGCTTTCTTT
CASSWGVAAEEAFF
>TRBV4-1|.|.|TRBJ1-5
TGCGCCAGCAGCCAAGACGGGGATTGGGCGTATAGCAATCAGCCCCAGCATTTT
CASSQDGDWAYSNQPQHF